The present T cell receptor (beta chain) was sequenced within a study of cytomegalovirus exposure and HLA in healthy donors (dated by TCRdb to 2016 to 2017). With regard to the full study: According to an earlier analysis of 587 of the donors, 150 million to 200 million T cells yielded 90 million to 130 million unique TCR beta sequences and 276 Gb of sequence data. An early release that covered roughly 600 HLA-typed donors contained about 300 gigabases of sequencing data and tens of millions of unique TCR sequences. The genetic ancestry cluster associated with self-reported Caucasian donors included 81% of the roughly 390 genotyped donors. The aim of the study was to test whether cataloging public T cell receptors could identify signatures of past pathogen exposure. The study used immunosequencing to profile the T cell repertoires of 666 subjects and linked those repertoires to cytomegalovirus serostatus. Besides the first cohort of under 700 subjects, a separate validation cohort made up of 120 different subjects was used. To predict cytomegalovirus infection status, the study combined high-throughput TCR immunosequencing, statistical association of individual TCRs with disease status, and machine learning. A later analysis re-examined previously published TCR beta repertoires from over 500 donors and added high-resolution HLA genotyping to investigate patterns of TCR occurrence. The later analysis used no new phenotypic data to find candidate immune exposures, relying instead on TCR beta sequences and their occurrence across donors. To decide whether each TCR beta V gene segment behaved as functional or pseudogenic, an earlier analysis of some 570 of the donors relied on high-throughput TCR beta sequencing. Donor age, sex, ethnicity and CMV serostatus were compiled together with the repertoire data. A later genetic analysis used genome-wide SNP genotypes for about three fifths of the 666 donors, treating that subset as a discovery cohort. All discovery cohort repertoires had been generated using a single sequencing platform. HLA typing included class I and class II loci at four-digit resolution. The number of donors typed differed by locus, with 629-630 for A, B, C, DRB1 and DQB1, around 500 for DQA1, 600 to 610 for DPA1, and some 450 for DPB1. Roughly 5 DR-DQ haplotypes were handled as single units for association and clustering, since linkage in the cohort was strong. On average, roughly 240,000 unique TCR beta nucleotide sequences were sequenced per donor among some 420 genotyped donors of the cohort, with 15% to 20% of those sequences being non-productive. Paper-wide results and their limitations: In a later analysis, HLA-associated TCR beta chains were found to be more clonally expanded and to have lower generation probabilities than equally common non-associated chains. Because HLA typing was unavailable for some donors at each locus, only the typed subset was used in association tests. Most TCR sequences were observed very rarely across donors, whereas some public TCRs were present in many individuals. Strong co-occurrence of HLA alleles, especially DR and DQ, made assigning TCR associations to individual alleles difficult. CMV serostatus was the only immune exposure information available for the cohort. Linkage disequilibrium might explain the correlated functional status among segregating V segments, but an unknown experimental factor could not be ruled out. In this cohort, only TCR beta chains were sequenced, and detectable features were limited by the absence of alpha or paired-chain data. Broadly in line with IMGT annotations, most TCR beta V segments showed up in productive rearrangements about 90% or about 30% of the time in an earlier analysis of around 550 of the donors. The authors suggested that the approach could potentially be extended to other disease states and immunological phenotypes. In vitro tests confirmed that a few of the cytomegalovirus-associated TCR beta chains recognize cytomegalovirus antigens. Presence/absence analyses assumed roughly uniform sequencing depth across donors, an assumption that may not hold. An association between a missense DCLRE1C variant and V-gene and J-gene trimming of TCR beta chains was found in a later genetic analysis and replicated in an independent cohort. The study listed around 160 TCR beta chains as associated with cytomegalovirus. Specific HLA alleles were associated with 16,951 TCR beta sequences at a false discovery rate of 0.05 in a later analysis. Because the 87-base-pair reads could not distinguish some IMGT-functional V segments, including TRBV6-2 and TRBV6-3, those segments were excluded. Because counts were too low, some 16 rarely observed V segments, including chromosome 9 orphons, were excluded from the earlier analysis of around 640 of the donors. According to a later genetic analysis, donors in an Asian-associated ancestry cluster had fewer N-insertions in productive TCRs than the approximately 670-donor mean. A later analysis reported that several top co-occurrence clusters appeared linked to parvovirus B19, influenza, CMV and Epstein-Barr virus. A group of highly shared sequence variants was considered likely to be a technical artifact of the sequencing pipeline. In a later analysis, TCR association rates were found to vary across HLA loci, with the most associated TCRs seen for DRB1 alleles and the fewest for HLA-C alleles. A later analysis found that most CMV-associated TCR beta chains appeared HLA-restricted, with HLA associations seemingly driven largely by CMV exposure. The classifier was reported to diagnose cytomegalovirus status with high specificity and sensitivity in both the original and validation cohorts. A further reported finding was that TCR beta sequences accurately predicted the HLA-A and HLA-B alleles for most subjects in the first cohort.

Remarks on this clone: The antigen this receptor binds is unknown. No base quality information exists; no much larger clone differs at one position.

The protocol used for the library was the immunoSEQ multiplex PCR assay. The multiplex PCR relied on a mix of 60 forward primers for TCR Vbeta segments and 13 reverse primers for TCR Jbeta segments. The CDR3 region of rearranged TCR beta genes was amplified from genomic DNA with a multiplex PCR assay. Amplified TCR beta libraries were sequenced as 87-base-pair reads on the Illumina HiSeq System. The paper's processing steps were these. A later analysis counted about 80 million unique TCR beta chains across the 640 or so repertoires, and 10 million to 11 million of these chains were shared by at least two donors. Raw reads were error-corrected and collapsed into unique sequences with a nearest-neighbor algorithm that merged closely related sequences to remove PCR and sequencing errors. To assign V, D and J gene segments, CDR3 sequences were aligned to IMGT reference sequences. For a sequence to be retained, a match of at least six nucleotides to both a V gene segment and a J gene segment was required. Rearrangements were called productive when the CDR3 lacked stop codons and stayed in frame with V and J; all others were non-productive. CDR3 was defined according to IMGT convention as the region running from the second conserved V-encoded cysteine to the conserved J-encoded phenylalanine. Sequences without an unambiguous match to a single V gene segment were excluded from the earlier analysis of a few hundred of the donors. An earlier analysis of 500 to 600 of the donors classified V segments as functional when productive rearrangements were above 56.7% and as segregating when the standard deviation between donors was above 5%. To diagnose cytomegalovirus status from the catalog of TCR beta chain sequences, a statistical classification framework was built. V and J gene assignment, in a later analysis, came from comparing TCR nucleotide sequences with IMGT/GENE-DB human TR gene sequences. Using the TCRdist pipeline, a later analysis assigned CDR3 sequences along with most-parsimonious VDJ recombination scenarios. In a later analysis, every TCR beta chain was defined by the combination of its CDR3 amino acid sequence and its V-gene family, and reads without a unique V-gene family were dropped. In a later analysis, a few hundred highly shared, low-generation-probability nucleotide sequences were removed to address suspected cross-contamination and a sequencing artifact. In a later analysis, a clonal expansion index for each public chain was calculated from normalized within-repertoire ranks of inferred template counts. In a later analysis, generation probabilities were computed with a VDJ recombination model fitted to out-of-frame rearrangements, and the resulting probabilities were checked against IGoR. A later analysis scored TCR-TCR, TCR-HLA and TCR-CMV co-occurrence with hypergeometric tests, applying a repertoire-size bias correction to TCR pairs. In a later analysis, false discovery rates were estimated by permuting HLA or CMV assignments 20 times. In a later analysis, co-occurring TCRs were grouped using DBSCAN, and TCRdist sequence similarity was added for clustering within HLA-allele-positive subsets. Repertoires with fewer than 30,000 or more than 120,000 public chains, plus five repertoires with anomalous nucleotide sharing, were excluded from co-occurrence clustering. TCRdb obtained this table from immuneACCESS and retained in-frame rearrangements with V and J assigned. These tables miss some clones; where compared with another copy, unresolved V genes account for less than half of the shortfall, and the remainder is unexplained. That table supplies the V and J calls and clone size; D and trimming were determined from the DNA. The sample profile shows 55,000 to 75,000 clones; 68% of them were found once. Together, the top ten hold less than 20% of the sample.

Here V drops 6 bases and J drops 5 bases, and the junction holds 13 bases not matched to any gene. The germline V gene encodes CDR1 ENHRY and CDR2 SYGVKD. Spanning cysteine to phenylalanine, the CDR3 consists of 16 amino acids. The entry retains the CDR3 DNA only, 48 bases that are in frame from base 1. The cohort comprised some 680 healthy bone marrow donors. Cohort members were all nominally healthy when sampled, although unrecorded immune exposures were likely present. The donor was CMV seropositive and belonged to the group of 250 to 350 seropositive cohort members. Every donor gave a peripheral blood sample, and the peripheral blood mononuclear cells from that sample were used for TCR beta sequencing. The Qiagen DNeasy Blood Extraction Kit was used to extract genomic DNA from the blood cell samples.

The TCR sequence derives from a man aged 35 to 55 in good health and CMV-seropositive. The V and J segments used are TRBV10-3 and TRBJ1-1, and 9 junctional nucleotides match TRBD1. Sequenced: PBMCs. This receptor carries the CDR3 CAIREGTGRDFTEAFF. The DNA sequence follows: TGTGCCATCAGGGAGGGGACAGGGAGGGACTTTACTGAAGCTTTCTTT.